This TCR beta chain stems from a study of T cell responses to AZD1222 COVID-19 vaccine. Findings and limits, study-wide: Possibly, clonal diversity was underestimated; donors were largely white British and included more females. Distributed over spike, vaccine-associated CD4 TCRs predominated at 160-218 and 743-854. The number of AZD1222 recipients seropositive at baseline was only five or six.

This CDR3 contains 12 residues. Germline lookup yields CDR1 KGHSH and CDR2 LQKENI. V lost 2 bases to trimming and J lost 5 bases, with 3 bases between them. Regarding this clone: No antigen is known for it.

The method was immunoSEQ multiplex PCR; TCRdb's version includes in-frame clones alone and lacks a portion of them. The sample lists roughly 51,000 clones, approximately 88% occurring once. The sequence came from an adult who received the AZD1222 COVID-19 vaccine. The sample consisted of peripheral blood, taken 28 days after the second AZD1222 dose. The chain couples TRBV18 to TRBJ1-4; D is uncertain. The CDR3 nucleotides read TGTGCCAGCTCACCAGGCAATGAAAAACTGTTTTTT. Amino acid sequence: CASSPGNEKLFF.